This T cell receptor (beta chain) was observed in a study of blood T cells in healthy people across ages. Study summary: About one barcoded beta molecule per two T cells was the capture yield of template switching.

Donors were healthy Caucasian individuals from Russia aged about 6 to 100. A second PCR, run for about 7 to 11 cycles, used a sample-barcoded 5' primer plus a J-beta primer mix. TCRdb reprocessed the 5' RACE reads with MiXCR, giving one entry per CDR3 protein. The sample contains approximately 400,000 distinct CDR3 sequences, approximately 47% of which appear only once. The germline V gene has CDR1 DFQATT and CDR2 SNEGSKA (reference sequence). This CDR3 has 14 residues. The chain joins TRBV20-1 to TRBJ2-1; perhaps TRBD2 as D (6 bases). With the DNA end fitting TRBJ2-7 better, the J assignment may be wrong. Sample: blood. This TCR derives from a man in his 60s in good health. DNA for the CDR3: TGCAGTGCTTTTAGCGGTTTCTCCTACAATGAGCAGTACTTC. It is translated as CSAFSGFSYNEQYF.